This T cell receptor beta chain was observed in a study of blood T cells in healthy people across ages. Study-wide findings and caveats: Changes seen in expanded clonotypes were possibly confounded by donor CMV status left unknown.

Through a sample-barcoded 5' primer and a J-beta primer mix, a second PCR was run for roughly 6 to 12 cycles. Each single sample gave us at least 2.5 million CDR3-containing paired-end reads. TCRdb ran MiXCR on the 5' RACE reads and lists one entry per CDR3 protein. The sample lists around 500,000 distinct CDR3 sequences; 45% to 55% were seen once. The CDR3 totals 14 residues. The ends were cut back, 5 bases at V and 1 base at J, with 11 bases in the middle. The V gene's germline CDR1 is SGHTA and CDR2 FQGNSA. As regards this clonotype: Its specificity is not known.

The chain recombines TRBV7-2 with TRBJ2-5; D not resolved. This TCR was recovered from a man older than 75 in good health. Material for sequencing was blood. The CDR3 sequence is CASSQRRAQETQYF. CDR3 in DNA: TGTGCCAGCAGCCAGAGACGGGCCCAAGAGACCCAGTACTTC.